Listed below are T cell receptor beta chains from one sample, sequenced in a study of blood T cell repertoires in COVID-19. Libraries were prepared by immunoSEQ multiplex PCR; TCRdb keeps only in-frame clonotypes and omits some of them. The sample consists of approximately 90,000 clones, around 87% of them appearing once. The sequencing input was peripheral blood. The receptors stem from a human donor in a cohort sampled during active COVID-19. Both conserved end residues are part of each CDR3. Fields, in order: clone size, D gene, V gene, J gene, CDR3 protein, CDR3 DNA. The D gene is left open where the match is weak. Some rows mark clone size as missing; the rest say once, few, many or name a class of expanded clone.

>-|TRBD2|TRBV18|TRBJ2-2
CASSPPGGSNTGELFF
TGTGCCAGCTCACCACCGGGGGGGTCGAACACCGGGGAGCTGTTTTTT
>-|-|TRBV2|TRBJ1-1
CASTQTRTEAFF
TGTGCCAGCACCCAGACACGTACTGAAGCTTTCTTT
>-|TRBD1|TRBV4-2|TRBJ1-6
CASSQEGQGHSPLHF
TGTGCCAGCAGCCAAGAGGGACAGGGGCATTCACCCCTCCACTTT
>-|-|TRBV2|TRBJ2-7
CASSGAYEQYF
TGTGCCAGCAGTGGGGCTTACGAGCAGTACTTC
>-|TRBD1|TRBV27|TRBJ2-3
CASSIPFDRVGTDTQYF
TGTGCCAGCAGTATCCCCTTCGACAGGGTGGGCACAGATACGCAGTATTTT
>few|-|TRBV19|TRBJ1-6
CASSIARQVYSPLHF
TGTGCCAGTAGTATAGCTAGACAGGTTTATTCACCCCTCCACTTT
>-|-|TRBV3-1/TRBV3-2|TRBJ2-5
CASSRPTEMGKTQYF
TGTGCCAGCAGCCGCCCGACAGAGATGGGAAAGACCCAGTACTTC
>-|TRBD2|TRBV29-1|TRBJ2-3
CSVEAERGPVSDTQYF
TGCAGCGTTGAAGCGGAGCGGGGGCCAGTCAGTGATACGCAGTATTTT
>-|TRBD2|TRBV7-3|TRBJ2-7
CASSPEVAGDGEQYF
TGTGCCAGCAGCCCGGAAGTAGCGGGGGATGGCGAGCAGTACTTC
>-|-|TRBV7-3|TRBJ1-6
CASSLNRLDNSPLHF
TGTGCCAGCAGCTTAAACAGGTTGGATAATTCACCCCTCCACTTT
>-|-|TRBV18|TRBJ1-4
CASSPPPGGEKLFF
TGTGCCAGCTCACCACCACCAGGAGGGGAAAAACTGTTTTTT
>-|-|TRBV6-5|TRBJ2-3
CASSRTEPDTQYF
TGTGCCAGCAGTAGGACAGAGCCCGATACGCAGTATTTT
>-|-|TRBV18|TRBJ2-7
CASSPGQLTYEQYF
TGTGCCAGCTCACCTGGACAGTTAACCTACGAGCAGTACTTC
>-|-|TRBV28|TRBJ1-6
CASSLGGTGRWGSPLHF
TGTGCCAGCAGTTTAGGGGGGACGGGCCGGTGGGGTTCACCCCTCCACTTT
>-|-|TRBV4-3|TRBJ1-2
CASSHEWRGEGYTF
TGCGCCAGCAGCCACGAATGGAGGGGCGAAGGCTACACCTTC
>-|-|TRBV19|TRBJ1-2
CASSAGVWPTNYGYTF
TGTGCCAGTAGTGCGGGGGTCTGGCCCACTAACTATGGCTACACCTTC
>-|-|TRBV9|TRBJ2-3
CASSELVGTQYF
TGTGCCAGCAGTGAACTAGTCGGTACGCAGTATTTT
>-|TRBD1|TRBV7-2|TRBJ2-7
CASSTTGGLEQYF
TGTGCCAGCAGCACCACAGGGGGGCTCGAGCAGTACTTC
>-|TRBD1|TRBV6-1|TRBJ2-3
CASSEALLRQGVDTQYF
TGTGCCAGCAGTGAAGCGCTTCTGCGACAGGGTGTAGATACGCAGTATTTT
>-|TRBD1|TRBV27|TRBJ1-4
CASSLSSGGHEKLFF
TGTGCCAGCAGTTTATCCTCAGGGGGCCATGAAAAACTGTTTTTT
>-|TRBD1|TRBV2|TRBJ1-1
CASSDHGQGARAEAFF
TGTGCCAGCAGCGACCACGGACAGGGGGCCCGCGCTGAAGCTTTCTTT
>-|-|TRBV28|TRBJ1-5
CASSLLGAGQPQHF
TGTGCCAGCAGTTTATTGGGGGCAGGTCAGCCCCAGCATTTT
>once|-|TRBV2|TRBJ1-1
CASSERGNEAFF
TGTGCCAGCAGCGAAAGGGGCAATGAAGCTTTCTTT
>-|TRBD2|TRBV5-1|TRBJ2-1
CASSLRGTSGVAYNEQFF
TGCGCCAGCAGCTTGAGGGGCACTAGCGGGGTAGCCTACAATGAGCAGTTCTTC
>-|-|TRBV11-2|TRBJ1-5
CASSLWEYQPQHF
TGTGCCAGCAGCTTATGGGAGTATCAGCCCCAGCATTTT
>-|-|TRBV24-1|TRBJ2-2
CATSDPTGNTGELFF
TGTGCCACCAGTGATCCGACAGGGAACACCGGGGAGCTGTTTTTT
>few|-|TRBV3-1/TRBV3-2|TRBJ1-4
CASSPRLGEKLFF
TGTGCCAGCAGCCCTCGACTTGGTGAAAAACTGTTTTTT
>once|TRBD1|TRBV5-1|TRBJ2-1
CASSRGTARHNEQFF
TGCGCCAGCAGCCGAGGGACAGCGAGGCACAATGAGCAGTTCTTC
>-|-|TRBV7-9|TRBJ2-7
CASSPVAGRSYEQYF
TGTGCCAGCAGCCCGGTGGCGGGGCGCTCCTACGAGCAGTACTTC
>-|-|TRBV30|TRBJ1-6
CAWNSQGRGSPLHF
TGTGCCTGGAATAGCCAGGGTAGGGGATCACCCCTCCACTTT
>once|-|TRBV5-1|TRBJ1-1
CASSWALPGETEAFF
TGCGCCAGCAGCTGGGCCCTCCCGGGGGAGACTGAAGCTTTCTTT
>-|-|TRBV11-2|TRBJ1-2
CASSLAAREAYGYTF
TGTGCCAGCAGCTTAGCCGCCAGGGAGGCCTATGGCTACACCTTC
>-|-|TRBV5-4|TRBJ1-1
CASSSGQNTEAFF
TGTGCCAGCAGCTCGGGACAGAACACTGAAGCTTTCTTT
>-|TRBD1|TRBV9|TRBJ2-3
CASQARDRAPDTQYF
TGTGCCAGCCAAGCGAGGGACAGGGCCCCAGATACGCAGTATTTT
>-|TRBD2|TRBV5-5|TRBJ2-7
CASSLAGGEVYEQYF
TGTGCCAGCAGCTTGGCCGGGGGGGAAGTCTACGAGCAGTACTTC
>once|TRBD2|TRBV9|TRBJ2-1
CASSVGSGLYNEQFF
TGTGCCAGCAGCGTAGGTAGCGGGTTATACAATGAGCAGTTCTTC
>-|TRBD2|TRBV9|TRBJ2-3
CASSVAARGGTDTQYF
TGTGCCAGCAGCGTAGCGGCTCGGGGGGGCACAGATACGCAGTATTTT
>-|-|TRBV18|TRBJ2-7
CASSPGTGFLYEQYF
TGTGCCAGCTCACCCGGTACGGGTTTTCTCTACGAGCAGTACTTC
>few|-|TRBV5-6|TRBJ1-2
CASSLAGNYGYTF
TGTGCCAGCAGCTTGGCGGGGAACTATGGCTACACCTTC
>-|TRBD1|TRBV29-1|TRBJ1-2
CSVAQGAYGYTF
TGCAGCGTAGCACAGGGGGCCTATGGCTACACCTTC